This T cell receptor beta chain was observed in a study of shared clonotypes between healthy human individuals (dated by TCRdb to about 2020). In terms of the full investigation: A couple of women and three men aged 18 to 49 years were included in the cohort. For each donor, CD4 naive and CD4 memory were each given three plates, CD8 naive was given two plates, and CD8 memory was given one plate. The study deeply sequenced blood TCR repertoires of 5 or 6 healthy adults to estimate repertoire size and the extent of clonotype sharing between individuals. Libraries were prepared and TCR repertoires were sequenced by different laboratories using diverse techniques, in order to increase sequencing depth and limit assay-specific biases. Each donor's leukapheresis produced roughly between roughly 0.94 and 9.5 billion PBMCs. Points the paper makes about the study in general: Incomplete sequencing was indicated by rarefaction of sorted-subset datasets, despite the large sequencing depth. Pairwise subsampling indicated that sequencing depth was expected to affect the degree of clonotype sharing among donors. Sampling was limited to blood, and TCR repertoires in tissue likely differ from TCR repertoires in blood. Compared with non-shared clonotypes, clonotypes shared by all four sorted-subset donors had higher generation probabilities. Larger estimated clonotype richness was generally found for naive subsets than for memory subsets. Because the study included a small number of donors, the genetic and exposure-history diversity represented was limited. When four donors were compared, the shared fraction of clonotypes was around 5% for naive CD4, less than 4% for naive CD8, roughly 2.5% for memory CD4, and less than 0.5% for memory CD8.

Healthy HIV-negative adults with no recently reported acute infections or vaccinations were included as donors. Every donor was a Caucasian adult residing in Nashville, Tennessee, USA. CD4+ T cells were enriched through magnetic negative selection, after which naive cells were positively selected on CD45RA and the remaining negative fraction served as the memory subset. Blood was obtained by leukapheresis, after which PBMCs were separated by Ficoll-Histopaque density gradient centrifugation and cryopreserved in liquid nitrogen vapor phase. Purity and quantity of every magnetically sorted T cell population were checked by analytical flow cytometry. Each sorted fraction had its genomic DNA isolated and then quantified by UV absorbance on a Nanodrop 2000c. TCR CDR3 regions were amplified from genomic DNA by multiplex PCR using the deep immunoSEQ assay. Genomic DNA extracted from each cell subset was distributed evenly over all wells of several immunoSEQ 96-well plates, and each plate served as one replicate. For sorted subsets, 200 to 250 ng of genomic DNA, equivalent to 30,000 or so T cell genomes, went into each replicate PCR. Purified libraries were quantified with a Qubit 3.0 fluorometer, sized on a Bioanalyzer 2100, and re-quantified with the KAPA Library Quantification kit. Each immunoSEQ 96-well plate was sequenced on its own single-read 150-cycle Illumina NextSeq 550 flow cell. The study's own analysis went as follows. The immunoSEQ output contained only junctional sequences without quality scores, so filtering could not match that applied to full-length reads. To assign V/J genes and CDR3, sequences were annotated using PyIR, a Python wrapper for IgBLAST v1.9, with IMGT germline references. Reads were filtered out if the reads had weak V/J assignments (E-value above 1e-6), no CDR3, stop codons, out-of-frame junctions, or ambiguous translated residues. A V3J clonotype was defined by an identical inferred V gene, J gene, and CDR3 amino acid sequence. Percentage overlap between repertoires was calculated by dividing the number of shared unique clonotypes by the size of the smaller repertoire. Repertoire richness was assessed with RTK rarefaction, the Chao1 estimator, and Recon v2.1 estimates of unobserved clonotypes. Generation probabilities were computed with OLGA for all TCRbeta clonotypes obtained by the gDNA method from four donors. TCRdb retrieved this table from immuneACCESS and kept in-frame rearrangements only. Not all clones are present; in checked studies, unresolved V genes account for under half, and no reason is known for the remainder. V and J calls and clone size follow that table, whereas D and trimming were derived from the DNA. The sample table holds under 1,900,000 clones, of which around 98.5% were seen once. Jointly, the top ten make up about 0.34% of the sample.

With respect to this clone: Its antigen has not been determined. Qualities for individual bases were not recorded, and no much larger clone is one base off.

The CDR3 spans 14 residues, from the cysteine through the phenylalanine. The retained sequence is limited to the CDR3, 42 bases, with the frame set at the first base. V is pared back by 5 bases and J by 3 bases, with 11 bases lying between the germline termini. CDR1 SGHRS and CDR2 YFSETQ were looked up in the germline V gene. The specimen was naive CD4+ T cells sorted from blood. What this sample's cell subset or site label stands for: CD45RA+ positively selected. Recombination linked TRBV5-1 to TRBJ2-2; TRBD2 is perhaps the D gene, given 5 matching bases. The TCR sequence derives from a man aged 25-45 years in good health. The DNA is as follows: TGCGCCAGCAGGGAGAGTAGCGACACCGGGGAGCTGTTTTTT. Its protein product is CASRESSDTGELFF.